This T cell receptor beta chain was retrieved from a study of T cells expressing NK-cell markers. Study information: Source material for TCR beta repertoires consisted of sorted CD3+CD56+NKG2C+, CD3+CD56+NKG2C- and CD3+CD56-NKG2C+ T cells. The authors sequenced eight donors, of whom seven were HCMV-seropositive and one was seronegative. General observations from the study: Of the CD8+ T cells in about 6 donors, roughly 1.0-7.0% belonged to dominant NKG2C+ clonotypes.

The authors generated TCR beta cDNA through 5'RACE template switching with UMIs. For each CDR3 protein, TCRdb gives one entry from its re-call of the 5' RACE reads, without DNA. Here the sample table reports some 140,000 distinct CDR3 sequences. The germline gives CDR1 MGHRA, CDR2 YSYEKL. The length of the CDR3 is 17 residues. Points on this clonotype: Its antigen is as yet unknown.

The chain recombines TRBV4-1 with TRBJ1-1; the TCRdb call, TRBD1, lacks DNA for checking. This receptor was obtained from a woman in her forties or fifties in good health. Sequencing input: blood T cells: a sorted CD56 or NKG2C T cell subset, CD4+ or CD8+ T cells, or bulk PBMC T cells (not recorded which). CDR3 sequence: CASSQDRAGGPDTEAFF.